The present T cell receptor beta chain was sequenced within a study of shared clonotypes between healthy human individuals. Study-wide findings and caveats: Clonotype sharing across donors was expected to vary with sequencing depth. Estimated richness was generally greater in naive than memory subsets. Exclusively blood specimens were collected; tissue repertoires likely differ.

Sorted-subset replicate PCRs used around 200 ng of genomic DNA. This amount corresponded to 33,000 or so T cell genomes. Some clones are missing from TCRdb's copy, which holds only in-frame ones; the method was immunoSEQ multiplex PCR. This sample has nearly 2 million clones, with about 95% found just once. Terminally differentiated effector memory CD45RA+ cells were excluded by CCR7 positive selection of CD45RO-negative cells. This clone was observed once. What it binds is unknown. Germline values: CDR1 SGHDT, CDR2 YYEEEE. V dropped 2 bases and J dropped 6 bases, with 8 bases sitting between them. CDR3 length: 13 amino acids.

Sequenced sample: naive CD8+ T cells sorted from blood. V gene TRBV5-6 combines with J gene TRBJ2-2; no reliable D call. The source of this sequence is a man between 18 and 35 years old in good health. Written as DNA, the CDR3 is TGTGCCAGCAGCTTACCGACCCCCGGGGAGCTGTTTTTT. It specifies CASSLPTPGELFF.